Below are 9 T cell receptor beta chains sequenced from a single sample in a study of cytomegalovirus exposure and HLA in healthy donors. Profiling relied on immunoSEQ multiplex PCR, and the TCRdb table lists in-frame clones only, not all of them. The table includes around 250,000 clones, 85% to 90% detected once. Sample: PBMCs. Receptors were obtained from a woman younger than 30 in good health and CMV-seronegative.

The J gene is TRBJ1-5, the V gene TRBV5-1, with D possibly TRBD1 on 6 matching bases. CDR3 length: 17 residues. Per the germline V gene, CDR1 is SGHRS and CDR2 is YFSETQ. Trimming removed 0 bases from V and 0 bases from J, with 13 bases in between. Here the CDR3 reads CASSLEARGYSNQPQHF. The CDR3 DNA reads as TGCGCCAGCAGCTTGGAGGCCAGGGGTTATAGCAATCAGCCCCAGCATTTT.

This sequence joins TRBV5-1 and TRBJ2-5; D might be TRBD2 (7 bases). There are 14 residues in the CDR3. From germline, CDR1 is SGHRS and CDR2 YFSETQ. The V end lost 6 bases, the J end lost 5 bases, and 17 bases lay between the germline ends. The CDR3 nucleotides are TGCGCCAGCACCCCGGGGGGCCGCGGGGAGACCCAGTACTTC. Its translation: CASTPGGRGETQYF.

The rearrangement joins TRBV5-6 to TRBJ1-2; D may be TRBD1 (6 bases). Trimming cost V 0 bases and J 10 bases, with 10 bases left between them. Germline CDR1 and CDR2: SGHDT and YYEEEE. This CDR3 is built from 12 residues. The DNA of the CDR3 is TGTGCCAGCAGCTTGGGGCAGGGGTACTACACCTTC. This encodes CASSLGQGYYTF.

There are a few counts of this clone. V gene TRBV2 combines with J gene TRBJ1-5; 10 bases are a match to TRBD1. From germline, CDR1 is SNHLY and CDR2 FYNNEI. The CDR3 consists of 15 residues. Losses at the gene ends were 2 bases for V and 7 bases for J; bases not matched to a gene: 5. As DNA, the CDR3 is TGTGCCAGCAGTGAATTGACAGGGGGCCGGCAGCCCCAGCATTTT. Translated: CASSELTGGRQPQHF.

The rearrangement joins TRBV18 to TRBJ1-6; 8 bases agree with TRBD1. Trimming took 4 bases from V and 10 from J; bases not matched to a gene: 6. Germline V gene sequence: CDR1 KGHSH, CDR2 LQKENI. This CDR3 has 14 amino acids. The CDR3 sequence: CASSQDRERSPLHF. The CDR3 DNA reads as TGTGCCAGCTCACAGGACAGGGAGAGGTCACCCCTCCACTTT. Complete variable domain (other parts from reference TRBV18 and TRBJ1-6): NAGVMQNPRHLVRRRGQEARLRCSPMKGHSHVYWYRQLPEEGLKFMVYLQKENIIDESGMPKERFSAEFPKEGPSILRIQQVVRGDSAAYFCASSQDRERSPLHFGNGTRLTVT.

This chain links TRBV28 with TRBJ2-2; D is unclear. The CDR3 runs to 16 residues. In germline, CDR1 is MDHEN, CDR2 SYDVKM. V was trimmed by 2 bases and J by 3 bases, leaving 13 bases between them. The CDR3 loop is CASSLETIWDTGELFF. CDR3 nucleotides: TGTGCCAGCAGTTTAGAGACAATTTGGGACACCGGGGAGCTGTTTTTT.

This clone appeared once. The chain has TRBV7-2 and TRBJ2-3, with TRBD2 identical over 8 bases. Trimming cost V 2 bases and J 5 bases; bases outside gene matches: 6. CDR1 and CDR2 (germline): SGHTA, FQGNSA. The CDR3 runs to 15 residues. CDR3 region: CASSLTGGWVDTQYF. DNA for the CDR3: TGTGCCAGCAGCTTAACGGGGGGGTGGGTAGATACGCAGTATTTT.

The chain uses TRBV4-3 and TRBJ2-3; 9 bases line up with TRBD2. The CDR3 covers 18 residues. CDR1 LGHNA and CDR2 YSLEER come from the germline V gene. V shed 0 bases and J 2 bases; nucleotides not matched to a gene: 9. CDR3 in DNA: TGCGCCAGCAGCCAAGAGGGGAGCGGGGGGACCCTCACAGATACGCAGTATTTT. Protein: CASSQEGSGGTLTDTQYF.

This clone appeared a few times. V usage is TRBV5-1 and J usage is TRBJ1-6; 9 bases fit TRBD1. J was trimmed by 11 bases and V by 3 bases; bases with no gene match: 6. This CDR3 is 14 amino acids long. Germline CDR1 SGHRS, CDR2 YFSETQ. The chain's CDR3 is CASSSVQGAPPLHF. DNA of the CDR3: TGCGCCAGCAGCTCCGTACAGGGGGCTCCACCCCTCCACTTT.